This TCR beta chain originates from a study of T-cell reconstitution after alpha-beta-depleted transplantation in children. Molecular barcoding with unique molecular identifiers was used for the TCRbeta library. TCRdb recomputed calls from the PCR reads with MiXCR, one row per CDR3 protein. The table includes about 420,000 distinct CDR3 sequences, roughly 15% detected once. Points on this clonotype: The antigen remains unidentified.

Regarding the study as a whole: Several hundred graft clones that had expanded were reportedly the source of alpha-beta T cells about two months after transplant.

CDR1 and CDR2 (germline): SGHRS, YFSETQ. The CDR3 is made up of 14 amino acids. The V gene lost 4 bases and the J gene lost 0 bases, with 7 bases spanning the gap. The specimen was PBMCs, mostly from graft donor cells, collected 360 days after TCRalphabeta/CD19-depleted stem cell transplant. This chain uses TRBV5-1 with TRBJ1-4; D is perhaps TRBD1 (5 bases). This clonotype was sampled from a boy under two years old who had a stem cell transplant for Wiskott-Aldrich syndrome, so the T cells may come from the graft donor. DNA of the CDR3: TGCGCCAGCAGCCGGGGGGCAACTAATGAAAAACTGTTTTTT. Translating gives CASSRGATNEKLFF.